This record covers a single TCR beta chain. Sequenced by immunoSEQ multiplex PCR; TCRdb stores in-frame clones only, minus some. The sample includes tens of thousands of clones, 90% to 95% of them seen just once. Germline V gives CDR1 KGHSH, CDR2 LQKENI. The CDR3 is 17 residues long. J lost 0 bases, V lost 4 bases, and 4 bases had no gene match. The source of the sample is a study of T cell changes during pregnancy in multiple sclerosis. The sample was peripheral blood, taken in the third trimester of pregnancy. This sequence was found in a female donor in good health, enrolled as a control in a pregnancy study. The gene calls are TRBV18 and TRBJ2-1, with TRBD2 matching 12 bases. This chain's CDR3 is CASSRGLAGTSYNEQFF. CDR3 bases: TGTGCCAGCTCACGAGGACTAGCGGGAACCTCCTACAATGAGCAGTTCTTC.